This section outlines one T cell receptor (beta chain) sequence together with its context. This table comes from immunoSEQ multiplex PCR, and its TCRdb copy is limited to in-frame clones, with some not included. The sample has tens of thousands of clones; 90% to 95% are singletons. CDR3 length: 16 residues. Germline V gene data show CDR1 as SGDLS and CDR2 as YYNGEE. The ends lost 4 bases at V and 7 bases at J; junction bases unmatched: 11. The record originates from a study of technical replicates of blood from a few donors. The sequenced sample was PBMCs. This sequence joins TRBV9 and TRBJ2-1, with 10 bases matching TRBD2. The receptor was isolated from a human donor in good health. Some clones in this sample may be carry-over from other donors' samples. Written as DNA, the CDR3 is TGTGCCAGCAGCTCGACGGGACTAGCGAGTTTAAATGAGCAGTTCTTC. It specifies CASSSTGLASLNEQFF.